This is a list of T cell receptor beta chains from one sample in a study of identical twins. TCRdb redid the calling of the 5' RACE reads with MiXCR, one entry per CDR3 protein. The sample holds roughly 1.6 million distinct CDR3 sequences; under 35% are singletons and the top ten take 0.27%. The sequencing input was cord blood. These receptors were obtained from a newborn girl in good health. Each CDR3 is given without its conserved first and last residue.

>12|TRBV6-1
ASSESLRLWTQY
>14|TRBV12-3/TRBV12-4
ASSFAKYSGANVLT
>12|TRBV2
ASSVGGPYQPQH
>9|TRBV10-3
AISEGSGQF
>16|TRBV7-2
ASSLAWTSGGTYNEQF
>12|TRBV2
AIKRLAGGGEQF
>11|TRBV12-3/TRBV12-4
ASSRTGLSPLH
>11|TRBV28
ASSWGPRYEQY
>13|TRBV5-1
ASQRGRSLTDTQY
>12|TRBV25-1
ASGEPPGDTEAF
>13|TRBV28
ASSALAGGPHEQF
>12|TRBV19
ASSSRSRPNEQF
>13|TRBV3-1
ASSQGASGHYEQY
>12|TRBV27
ASTRVPLNSPLH
>12|TRBV3-1
TSSHDQGSQPQH
>10|TRBV12-3/TRBV12-4
ASSPGFYGYT
>12|TRBV20-1
SARRDRGLDEQY
>11|TRBV9
ASSPREGNEQF
>9|TRBV20-1
SARGRGKLF
>18|TRBV7-7
ASSPYPLTGDHSGANVLT
>11|TRBV27
ASSPGLTNEQF
>15|TRBV12-3/TRBV12-4
ASSPNLAGFSGNTIY
>10|TRBV7-9
ASSDGQLGYT
>13|TRBV2
ASSDRIANTGELF
>12|TRBV10-3
AIREVSGGNEQY
>15|TRBV5-1
ASSSPPQAFYQETQY
>12|TRBV30
AWNDNRGGETQY
>15|TRBV11-2
ASSLDVGRINTGELF
>14|TRBV28
ASTFFGRISTDTQY
>13|TRBV5-1
ASTPHGSGEAGYT
>11|TRBV12-3/TRBV12-4
ASSLDQGAEAF
>15|TRBV5-1
ASSLTGQGISNYGYT
>12|TRBV7-2
ASSLLSGRDIQY
>16|TRBV5-1
ASSPNLLAGGSYNEQF
>10|TRBV20-1
SARGQVRVST